This section outlines one TCR beta chain sequence together with its context. Its specificity is not known. The germline gives CDR1 MDHEN, CDR2 SYDVKM. The CDR3 is made up of 16 amino acids. J gave up 5 bases and V 2 bases, and 8 bases lay outside the gene matches. In the PCR, 60 Vbeta and 13 Jbeta primers were used. The data were produced by immunoSEQ multiplex PCR, yet TCRdb's version contains in-frame clones alone and is incomplete. The data show roughly 100,000 clones, with about 80% seen just once and roughly 7% held by the top ten. This specimen comes from a study of cytomegalovirus exposure and HLA in healthy donors. Overall study results and limits: Differences between HLA loci emerged in a later analysis of TCR association rates, with DRB1 most and HLA-C fewest.

The rearrangement joins TRBV28 to TRBJ2-2; 7 bases align to TRBD1. The sequenced material came from PBMCs. This TCR was sampled from a man aged 40-55 years in good health and CMV-seropositive. Here the CDR3 reads CASSLPGGLGTGELFF. The CDR3 DNA is TGTGCCAGCAGTTTACCAGGGGGATTGGGTACCGGGGAGCTGTTTTTT.